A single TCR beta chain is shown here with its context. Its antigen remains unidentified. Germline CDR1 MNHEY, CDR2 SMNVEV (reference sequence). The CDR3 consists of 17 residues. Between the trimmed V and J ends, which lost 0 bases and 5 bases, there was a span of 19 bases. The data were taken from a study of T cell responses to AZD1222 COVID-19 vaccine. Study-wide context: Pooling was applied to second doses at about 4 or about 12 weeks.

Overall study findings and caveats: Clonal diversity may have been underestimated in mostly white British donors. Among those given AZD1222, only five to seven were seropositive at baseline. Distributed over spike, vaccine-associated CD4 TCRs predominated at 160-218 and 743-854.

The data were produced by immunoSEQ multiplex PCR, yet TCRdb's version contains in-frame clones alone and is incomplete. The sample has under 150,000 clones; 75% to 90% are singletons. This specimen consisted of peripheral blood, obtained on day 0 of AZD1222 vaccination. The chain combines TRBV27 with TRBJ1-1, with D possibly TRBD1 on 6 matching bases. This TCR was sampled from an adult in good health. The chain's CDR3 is CASSLSEARGDGTEAFF. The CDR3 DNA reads TGTGCCAGCAGTTTATCGGAGGCCAGGGGAGACGGGACTGAAGCTTTCTTT.